Listed below are T cell receptor beta chains from one sample, sequenced in a study of cytomegalovirus exposure and HLA in healthy donors. Using immunoSEQ multiplex PCR, the repertoire was profiled, and TCRdb retains in-frame clones only, with some absent. Of roughly 180,000 clones detected, 75% to 85% appear once; the ten largest clones hold less than 15%. The sample was PBMCs. The receptors here all came from a woman in her 50s in good health and CMV-seropositive. CDR3s include the opening cysteine and the closing phenylalanine or tryptophan. The D gene is left open where the match is weak. For some rows the clone size is stated as once, few or many, or as a class when expanded; others skip it.

CDR3 protein	CDR3 DNA	J gene	V gene	D gene	clone size	CDR3 length
CASSFSQMNTEAFF	TGCGCCAGCAGCTTTTCACAGATGAACACTGAAGCTTTCTTT	TRBJ1-1	TRBV5-1	.	.	14
CASSMGGHGYEKLFF	TGTGCCAGTAGTATGGGAGGGCATGGTTATGAAAAACTGTTTTTT	TRBJ1-4	TRBV19	.	.	15
CASSPLGEASYEQYF	TGTGCCAGCAGCCCCCTGGGGGAGGCCTCCTACGAGCAGTACTTC	TRBJ2-7	TRBV11-2	.	.	15
CASRQDSRNTEAFF	TGTGCCAGCAGACAAGACTCCCGGAACACTGAAGCTTTCTTT	TRBJ1-1	TRBV7-9	.	.	14
CASSEGGGRETQYF	TGTGCCAGCAGTGAAGGGGGGGGTAGGGAGACCCAGTACTTC	TRBJ2-5	TRBV6-5	.	few	14
CASSLQGATNEKLFF	TGTGCCAGCAGCCTTCAGGGGGCAACTAATGAAAAACTGTTTTTT	TRBJ1-4	TRBV7-9	TRBD1	.	15
CASSPLGGEQYF	TGTGCCAGTAGTCCGCTCGGGGGCGAGCAGTACTTC	TRBJ2-7	TRBV19	.	few	12
CASSRARGQKQYF	TGTGCCAGCAGCCGCGCCCGGGGTCAGAAGCAGTACTTC	TRBJ2-7	TRBV7-3	.	.	13
CAWSVYGLAGGNEQFF	TGTGCCTGGAGTGTATATGGACTAGCGGGGGGAAATGAGCAGTTCTTC	TRBJ2-1	TRBV30	TRBD2	.	16
CASSLKNTGELFF	TGTGCCAGCAGCCTCAAGAACACCGGGGAGCTGTTTTTT	TRBJ2-2	TRBV5-4	.	.	13
CAISEPRSGFGMNTEAFF	TGTGCCATCAGTGAGCCTAGATCGGGATTTGGGATGAACACTGAAGCTTTCTTT	TRBJ1-1	TRBV10-3	.	.	18
CAWRRQANTEAFF	TGTGCCTGGAGGCGACAGGCTAACACTGAAGCTTTCTTT	TRBJ1-1	TRBV30	.	few	13
CASRRDSYNSPLHF	TGTGCCAGCAGACGCGATAGTTATAATTCACCCCTCCACTTT	TRBJ1-6	TRBV6-5	.	many	14
CASRERTGLYNEQFF	TGTGCCAGCAGGGAAAGGACAGGGCTCTACAATGAGCAGTTCTTC	TRBJ2-1	TRBV7-9	TRBD1	.	15
CASSDRASEQFF	TGCGCCAGCAGCGACAGGGCCAGTGAGCAGTTCTTC	TRBJ2-1	TRBV10-2	TRBD1	.	12
CASSLAGQLINEQFF	TGTGCCAGCAGCTTGGCGGGACAGTTGATCAATGAGCAGTTCTTC	TRBJ2-1	TRBV5-8	TRBD1	.	15
CASRTVRRGPNDYGYTF	TGTGCCAGCCGCACTGTTCGGCGGGGACCCAATGACTATGGCTACACCTTC	TRBJ1-2	TRBV27	.	once	17
CASSPGHRDSYEQYF	TGCGCCAGCAGTCCAGGGCACCGAGACTCCTACGAGCAGTACTTC	TRBJ2-7	TRBV5-1	.	once	15
CASSLTFGGEQFF	TGCGCCAGCAGCTTGACTTTCGGCGGTGAGCAGTTCTTC	TRBJ2-1	TRBV5-1	.	.	13
CASKFDRSTEAFF	TGTGCCAGCAAGTTTGACCGGAGCACTGAAGCTTTCTTT	TRBJ1-1	TRBV27	.	.	13
CASSLAGGDAGELFF	TGCGCCAGCAGCTTGGCCGGGGGGGACGCCGGGGAGCTGTTTTTT	TRBJ2-2	TRBV5-1	TRBD2	.	15
CASSAGTRRTDTQYF	TGTGCCAGCAGTGCCGGGACTAGGAGGACAGATACGCAGTATTTT	TRBJ2-3	TRBV6-1	TRBD2	.	15
CSVVTGANYGYTF	TGCAGCGTTGTTACAGGAGCTAACTATGGCTACACCTTC	TRBJ1-2	TRBV29-1	.	.	13
CASSVTGAGDYGYTF	TGTGCCAGCAGCGTCACAGGAGCCGGCGACTATGGCTACACCTTC	TRBJ1-2	TRBV2	.	.	15
CASTTLTGELFF	TGCGCCAGCACTACTTTAACTGGGGAGCTGTTTTTT	TRBJ2-2	TRBV5-1	.	.	12
CASSRTVRAYEQYF	TGTGCCAGCAGCCGGACAGTCCGGGCCTACGAGCAGTACTTC	TRBJ2-7	TRBV27	.	.	14
CASSLDRSTDTQYF	TGTGCCAGCAGCTTGGACAGGAGCACAGATACGCAGTATTTT	TRBJ2-3	TRBV5-4	.	.	14
CASSDTSGGETGELFF	TGTGCCAGCAGTGATACTAGCGGGGGTGAAACCGGGGAGCTGTTTTTT	TRBJ2-2	TRBV6-1	TRBD2	.	16
CASSQELQGGNGYTF	TGTGCCAGCAGCCAAGAGTTACAGGGAGGGAATGGCTACACCTTC	TRBJ1-2	TRBV4-2	.	.	15
CASSPGLALKDNEQFF	TGCGCCAGCAGCCCCGGACTAGCTCTTAAGGACAATGAGCAGTTCTTC	TRBJ2-1	TRBV5-1	TRBD2	.	16
CASSVVSSTDTQYF	TGTGCCAGCAGCGTAGTCAGTAGCACAGATACGCAGTATTTT	TRBJ2-3	TRBV9	.	.	14
CASSISGGANEQFF	TGTGCCAGCAGCATTAGCGGGGGGGCCAATGAGCAGTTCTTC	TRBJ2-1	TRBV5-6	TRBD2	few	14
CASRDRGLDEQYF	TGTGCCAGCAGGGACAGGGGGCTCGACGAGCAGTACTTC	TRBJ2-7	TRBV6-1	TRBD1	few	13
CASSTGLSAAYEQYF	TGTGCCAGCAGCACCGGACTAAGCGCGGCCTACGAGCAGTACTTC	TRBJ2-7	TRBV11-2	.	.	15
CASSRDRDTEAFF	TGTGCCAGCAGCCGGGACAGGGACACTGAAGCTTTCTTT	TRBJ1-1	TRBV2	TRBD1	.	13
CSSRYGTGNTNTGELFF	TGTTCCAGCAGATACGGGACAGGCAATACAAACACCGGGGAGCTGTTTTTT	TRBJ2-2	TRBV7-9	TRBD1	.	17
CASSLHSQKLSTDTQYF	TGCGCCAGCAGCTTGCACAGCCAAAAGTTGTCTACAGATACGCAGTATTTT	TRBJ2-3	TRBV5-1	.	once	17
CASSSDRFVNYGYTF	TGCGCCAGCAGCTCTGACAGGTTCGTCAACTATGGCTACACCTTC	TRBJ1-2	TRBV5-1	.	.	15
CASSYRGGPADTQYF	TGTGCCAGCAGTTACAGGGGGGGTCCCGCGGATACGCAGTATTTT	TRBJ2-3	TRBV7-9	.	once	15
CAWSVRPQGYGYTF	TGTGCCTGGAGTGTACGACCCCAGGGTTATGGCTACACCTTC	TRBJ1-2	TRBV30	.	.	14
CASKDGQGYNSPLHF	TGTGCCAGCAAGGATGGACAAGGGTATAATTCACCCCTCCACTTT	TRBJ1-6	TRBV2	.	.	15
CASSYSGHFNYGYTF	TGTGCCAGCAGTTACTCGGGACACTTTAACTATGGCTACACCTTC	TRBJ1-2	TRBV6-5	.	.	15
CASSFAGEKLFF	TGTGCCAGCAGCTTTGCCGGTGAAAAACTGTTTTTT	TRBJ1-4	TRBV11-2	.	.	12
CASSVHGGEKLFF	TGTGCCAGCAGCGTACACGGAGGCGAAAAACTGTTTTTT	TRBJ1-4	TRBV9	.	.	13
CASSQRPTGVNQPQHF	TGTGCCAGCAGCCAACGCCCGACAGGAGTAAATCAGCCCCAGCATTTT	TRBJ1-5	TRBV4-2	.	few	16
CASSEILAGAALAYEQYF	TGTGCCAGCAGTGAAATTCTAGCGGGGGCCGCCCTTGCGTACGAGCAGTACTTC	TRBJ2-7	TRBV2	TRBD2	few	18
CASRRAQGFNQPQHF	TGTGCCAGCAGGAGAGCACAGGGATTCAATCAGCCCCAGCATTTT	TRBJ1-5	TRBV6-5	.	.	15
CASSTSRLNTEAFF	TGTGCCAGCAGTACAAGTCGCTTGAACACTGAAGCTTTCTTT	TRBJ1-1	TRBV6-1	.	.	14
CASVSGEFLSTDTQYF	TGTGCCAGCGTAAGCGGGGAATTTCTTAGCACAGATACGCAGTATTTT	TRBJ2-3	TRBV2	TRBD2	.	16
CASSPGQATYEQYF	TGTGCCAGTAGCCCGGGACAGGCGACCTACGAGCAGTACTTC	TRBJ2-7	TRBV19	TRBD1	.	14
CASSHPTGGKETQYF	TGCGCCAGCAGCCACCCGACAGGGGGCAAAGAGACCCAGTACTTC	TRBJ2-5	TRBV4-1	TRBD1	.	15
CASLDRGPGTEAFF	TGTGCCAGCTTGGACAGGGGGCCGGGAACTGAAGCTTTCTTT	TRBJ1-1	TRBV2	TRBD1	few	14
CASSYRGKDSPLHF	TGTGCCAGCAGTTACAGGGGGAAGGATTCACCCCTCCACTTT	TRBJ1-6	TRBV6-6	.	.	14
CSARLAGGSEQYF	TGCAGCGCCCGACTAGCGGGGGGGAGCGAGCAGTACTTC	TRBJ2-7	TRBV29-1	TRBD2	.	13
CASSTRTGGGYEQFF	TGTGCCAGCAGCACCCGGACAGGGGGCGGTTATGAGCAGTTCTTC	TRBJ2-1	TRBV11-3	TRBD1	few	15
CASGEGNTEAFF	TGTGCCAGCGGAGAGGGGAACACTGAAGCTTTCTTT	TRBJ1-1	TRBV5-4	.	.	12
CASSLVSGGTAGELFF	TGTGCCAGCAGCTTAGTTTCGGGGGGGACCGCCGGGGAGCTGTTTTTT	TRBJ2-2	TRBV7-6	TRBD2	.	16
CASSRESDLTGELFF	TGTGCCAGCTCACGGGAGTCGGATCTCACCGGGGAGCTGTTTTTT	TRBJ2-2	TRBV18	.	once	15
CASSYFPRSGELFF	TGTGCCAGCAGTTACTTCCCTCGTTCCGGGGAGCTGTTTTTT	TRBJ2-2	TRBV6-5	.	.	14
CASSFEKEQYF	TGTGCCAGCAGCTTCGAGAAAGAGCAGTACTTC	TRBJ2-7	TRBV7-4	.	once	11